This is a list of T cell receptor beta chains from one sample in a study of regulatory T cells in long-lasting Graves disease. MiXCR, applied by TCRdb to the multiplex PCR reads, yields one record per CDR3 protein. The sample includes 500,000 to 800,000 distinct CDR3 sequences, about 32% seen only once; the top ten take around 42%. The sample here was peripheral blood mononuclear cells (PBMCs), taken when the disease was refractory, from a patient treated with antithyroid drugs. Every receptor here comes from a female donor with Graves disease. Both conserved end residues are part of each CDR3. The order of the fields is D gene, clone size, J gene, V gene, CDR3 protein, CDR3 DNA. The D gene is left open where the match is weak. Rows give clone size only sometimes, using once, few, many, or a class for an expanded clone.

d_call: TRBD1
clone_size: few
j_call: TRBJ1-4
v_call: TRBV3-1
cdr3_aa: CASSAYRGGGEKLFF
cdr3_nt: TGTGCCAGCAGCGCCTACAGGGGAGGGGGTGAAAAACTGTTTTTT

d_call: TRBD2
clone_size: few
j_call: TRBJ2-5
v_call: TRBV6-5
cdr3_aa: CASSWSSGRAGGTQYF
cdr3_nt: TGTGCCAGCAGTTGGTCTAGCGGGAGGGCCGGGGGGACCCAGTACTTC

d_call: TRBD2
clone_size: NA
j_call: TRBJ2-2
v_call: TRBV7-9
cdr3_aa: CASSDRTSGNTGELFF
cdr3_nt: TGTGCCAGCAGCGACAGGACTAGCGGGAACACCGGGGAGCTGTTTTTT

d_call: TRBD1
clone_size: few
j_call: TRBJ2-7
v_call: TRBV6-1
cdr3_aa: CASSAGTGGPYEQYF
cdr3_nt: TGTGCCAGCAGTGCCGGGACAGGGGGCCCCTACGAGCAGTACTTC

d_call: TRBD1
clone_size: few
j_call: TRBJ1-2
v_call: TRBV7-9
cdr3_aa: CASSFQGQGALGYTF
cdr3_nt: TGTGCCAGCAGCTTCCAGGGACAGGGGGCCCTCGGCTACACCTTC

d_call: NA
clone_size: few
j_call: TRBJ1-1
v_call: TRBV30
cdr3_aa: CARSYGREAFF
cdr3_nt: TGTGCCCGATCTTACGGGCGTGAAGCTTTCTTT

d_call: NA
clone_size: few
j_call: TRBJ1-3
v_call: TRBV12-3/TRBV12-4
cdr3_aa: CASSLPTGASGNTIYF
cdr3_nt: TGTGCCAGCAGTCTACCGACAGGTGCCTCTGGAAACACCATATATTTT

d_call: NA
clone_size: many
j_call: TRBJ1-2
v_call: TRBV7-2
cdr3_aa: CASSFKGVSYGYTF
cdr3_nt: TGTGCCAGCAGCTTTAAGGGGGTGAGCTATGGCTACACCTTC

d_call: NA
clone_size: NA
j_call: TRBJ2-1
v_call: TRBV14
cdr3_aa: CASSQDERARNEQFF
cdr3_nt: TGTGCCAGCAGCCAAGATGAAAGGGCGCGCAATGAGCAGTTCTTC

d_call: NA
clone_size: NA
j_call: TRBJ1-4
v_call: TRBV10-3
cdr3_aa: CAISDSQAATNEKLFF
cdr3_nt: TGTGCCATCAGTGACTCCCAGGCTGCAACTAATGAAAAACTGTTTTTT

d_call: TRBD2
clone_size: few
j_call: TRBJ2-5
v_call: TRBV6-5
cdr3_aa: CASSYSIGTSAGETQYF
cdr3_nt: TGTGCCAGCAGTTACTCGATTGGGACTAGCGCCGGGGAGACCCAGTACTTC

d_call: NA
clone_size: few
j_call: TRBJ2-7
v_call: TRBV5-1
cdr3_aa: CASSLGTVYEQYF
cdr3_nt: TGCGCCAGCAGCTTGGGGACAGTGTACGAGCAGTACTTC

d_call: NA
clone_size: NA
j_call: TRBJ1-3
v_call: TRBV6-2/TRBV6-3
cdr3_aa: CASQGSSGNTIYF
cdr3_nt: TGTGCCAGCCAGGGGAGTTCTGGAAACACCATATATTTT

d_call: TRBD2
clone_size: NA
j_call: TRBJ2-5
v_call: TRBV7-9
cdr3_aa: CASSEGLAVETQYF
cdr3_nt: TGTGCCAGCAGCGAGGGACTAGCGGTAGAGACCCAGTACTTC

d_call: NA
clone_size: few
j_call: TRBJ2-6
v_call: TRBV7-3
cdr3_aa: CASSLRVGIGANVLTF
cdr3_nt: TGTGCCAGCAGCCTGAGGGTAGGGATCGGGGCCAACGTCCTGACTTTC

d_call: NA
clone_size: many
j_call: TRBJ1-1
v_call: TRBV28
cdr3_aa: CASSLEDIEAFF
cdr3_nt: TGTGCCAGCAGTTTGGAGGACATTGAAGCTTTCTTT

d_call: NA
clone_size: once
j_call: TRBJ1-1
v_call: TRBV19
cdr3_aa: CASLHLGGEAFF
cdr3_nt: TGTGCCAGCCTACATTTAGGGGGGGAAGCTTTCTTT

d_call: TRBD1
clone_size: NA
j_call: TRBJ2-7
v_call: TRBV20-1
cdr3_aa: CSARRGTGQGGGEQYF
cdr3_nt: TGCAGTGCTAGAAGGGGGACGGGACAGGGAGGTGGGGAGCAGTACTTC

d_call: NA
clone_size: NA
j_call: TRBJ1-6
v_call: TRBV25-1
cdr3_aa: CASRETGYNSPLHF
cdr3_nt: TGTGCCAGCAGGGAGACGGGGTATAATTCACCCCTCCACTTT

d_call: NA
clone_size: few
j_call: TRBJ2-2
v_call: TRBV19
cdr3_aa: CASSMAGRRLLGELFF
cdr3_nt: TGTGCCAGTAGTATGGCTGGGCGGAGACTACTCGGAGAGCTGTTTTTT

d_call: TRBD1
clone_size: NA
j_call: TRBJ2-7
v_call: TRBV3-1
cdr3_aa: CASSQAGTGRNEQYF
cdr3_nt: TGTGCCAGCAGCCAAGCCGGGACAGGGCGAAACGAGCAGTACTTC

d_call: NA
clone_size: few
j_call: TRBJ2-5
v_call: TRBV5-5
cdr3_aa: CASSWRDFKETQYF
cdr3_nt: TGTGCCAGCAGCTGGAGGGACTTTAAAGAGACCCAGTACTTC

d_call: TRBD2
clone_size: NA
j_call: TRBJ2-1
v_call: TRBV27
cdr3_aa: CASSLSPWGGNNEQFF
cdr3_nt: TGTGCCAGCAGTTTATCGCCCTGGGGGGGGAACAATGAGCAGTTCTTC

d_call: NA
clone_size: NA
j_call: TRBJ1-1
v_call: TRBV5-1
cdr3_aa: CASSLQGGGFTEAFF
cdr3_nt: TGCGCCAGCAGCTTGCAAGGTGGTGGGTTCACTGAAGCTTTCTTT

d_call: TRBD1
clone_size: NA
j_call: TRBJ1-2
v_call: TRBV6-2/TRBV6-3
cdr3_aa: CASSYSGQGHGYTF
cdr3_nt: TGTGCCAGCAGTTACTCCGGACAGGGTCATGGCTACACCTTC

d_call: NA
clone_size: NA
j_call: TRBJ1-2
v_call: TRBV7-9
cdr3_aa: CVSSFGTTHSTF
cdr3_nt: TGTGTCAGCAGCTTTGGGACGACGCATAGCACCTTC

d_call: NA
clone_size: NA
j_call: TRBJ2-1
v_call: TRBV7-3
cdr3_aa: CASSFTGLNYNEQFF
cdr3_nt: TGTGCCAGCAGCTTTACGGGCCTTAACTACAATGAGCAGTTCTTC

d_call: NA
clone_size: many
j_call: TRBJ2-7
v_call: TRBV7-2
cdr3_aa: CASRGVSYEQYF
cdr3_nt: TGTGCCAGCAGGGGGGTTTCCTACGAGCAGTACTTC

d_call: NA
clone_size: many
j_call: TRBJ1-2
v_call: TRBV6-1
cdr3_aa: CASRKEGGHGYTF
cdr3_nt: TGTGCCAGCAGAAAGGAAGGAGGGCATGGCTACACCTTC

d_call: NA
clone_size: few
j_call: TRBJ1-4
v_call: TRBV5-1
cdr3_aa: CASSLISLAGEKLFF
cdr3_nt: TGCGCCAGCAGCCTCATCTCATTGGCGGGTGAAAAACTGTTTTTT

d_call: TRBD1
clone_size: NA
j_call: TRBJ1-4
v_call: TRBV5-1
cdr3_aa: CASSLAWDRVEKLFF
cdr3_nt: TGCGCCAGCAGCTTGGCCTGGGACAGGGTTGAAAAACTGTTTTTT

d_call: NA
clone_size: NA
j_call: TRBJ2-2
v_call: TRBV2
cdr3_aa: CASSQTGGDTGELFF
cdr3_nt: TGTGCCAGCAGCCAAACAGGGGGGGACACCGGGGAGCTGTTTTTT

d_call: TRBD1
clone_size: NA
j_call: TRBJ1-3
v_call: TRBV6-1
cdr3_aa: CASSRTGGENTIYF
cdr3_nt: TGTGCCAGCAGCCGGACAGGGGGAGAAAACACCATATATTTT

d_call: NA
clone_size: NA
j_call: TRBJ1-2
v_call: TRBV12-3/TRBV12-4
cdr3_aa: CASSPPGEGGYTF
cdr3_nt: TGTGCCAGCAGTCCACCAGGGGAGGGTGGCTACACCTTC

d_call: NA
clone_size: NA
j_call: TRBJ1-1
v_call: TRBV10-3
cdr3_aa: CAISEVVGSGATEAFF
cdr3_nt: TGTGCCATCAGTGAAGTTGTGGGGTCGGGTGCCACTGAAGCTTTCTTT

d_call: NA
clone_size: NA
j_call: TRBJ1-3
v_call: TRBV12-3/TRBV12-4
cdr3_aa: CASRFEPSGGNTIYF
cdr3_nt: TGTGCCAGCAGATTTGAACCATCGGGTGGAAACACCATATATTTT

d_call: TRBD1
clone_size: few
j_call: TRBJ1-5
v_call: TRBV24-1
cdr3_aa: CATSDQGQGGNQPQHF
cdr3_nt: TGTGCCACCAGTGACCAGGGACAGGGGGGCAATCAGCCCCAGCATTTT

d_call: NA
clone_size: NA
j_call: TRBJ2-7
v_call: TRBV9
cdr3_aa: CASSVTGSSYEQYF
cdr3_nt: TGTGCCAGCAGTGTAACAGGGTCAAGCTACGAGCAGTACTTC

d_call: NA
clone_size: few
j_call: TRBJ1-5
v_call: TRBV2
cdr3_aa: CASSGGTFNQPQHF
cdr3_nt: TGTGCCAGCAGCGGCGGGACCTTCAATCAGCCCCAGCATTTT

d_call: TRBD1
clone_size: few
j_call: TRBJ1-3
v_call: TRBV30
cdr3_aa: CAWDRANTIYF
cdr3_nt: TGTGCCTGGGACAGGGCAAACACCATATATTTT

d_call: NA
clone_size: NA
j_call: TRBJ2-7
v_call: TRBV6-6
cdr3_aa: CASSYSIATGTYEQYF
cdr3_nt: TGTGCCAGCAGTTACTCGATCGCGACCGGGACCTACGAGCAGTACTTC

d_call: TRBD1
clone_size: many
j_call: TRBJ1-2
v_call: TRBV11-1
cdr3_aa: CASSLAGTGVNNYGYTF
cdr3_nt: TGTGCCAGCAGCTTAGCCGGGACAGGGGTCAACAACTATGGCTACACCTTC

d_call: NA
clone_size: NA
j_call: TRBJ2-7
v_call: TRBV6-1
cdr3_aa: CASSDQVRYEQYF
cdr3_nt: TGTGCCAGCAGTGACCAGGTCCGCTACGAGCAGTACTTC

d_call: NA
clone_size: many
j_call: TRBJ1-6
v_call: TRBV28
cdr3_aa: CASSDSSYNSPLHF
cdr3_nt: TGTGCCAGCAGTGACAGCTCCTATAATTCACCCCTCCACTTT